This TCR beta chain was observed in a study of T cell responses to AZD1222 COVID-19 vaccine. Notes on the study in general: Regions left unmutated in variants are reportedly the target of nearly half of spike-specific TCRs. Only a handful of AZD1222 recipients, about six in all, had baseline seropositivity.

The CDR3 runs to 15 residues. V lost 0 bases and J 5 bases, leaving 16 bases between the germline ends. CDR1 and CDR2 (germline): SQVTM, ANQGSEA. Whether given at about 4 or about 12 weeks, second doses were pooled. Worth noting for this clone: Its antigen is not known.

The method was immunoSEQ multiplex PCR; TCRdb's version includes in-frame clones alone and lacks a portion of them. The sample carries tens of thousands of clones, 83% recorded once. This receptor was taken from an adult who received the AZD1222 COVID-19 vaccine. The material was peripheral blood, obtained 28 days after the second AZD1222 dose. The chain employs TRBV29-1 and TRBJ1-2, with D uncertain. CDR3 sequence: CSVEDGHSPFYGYTF. The CDR3 nucleotides read TGCAGCGTTGAAGATGGTCACAGTCCTTTTTATGGCTACACCTTC.